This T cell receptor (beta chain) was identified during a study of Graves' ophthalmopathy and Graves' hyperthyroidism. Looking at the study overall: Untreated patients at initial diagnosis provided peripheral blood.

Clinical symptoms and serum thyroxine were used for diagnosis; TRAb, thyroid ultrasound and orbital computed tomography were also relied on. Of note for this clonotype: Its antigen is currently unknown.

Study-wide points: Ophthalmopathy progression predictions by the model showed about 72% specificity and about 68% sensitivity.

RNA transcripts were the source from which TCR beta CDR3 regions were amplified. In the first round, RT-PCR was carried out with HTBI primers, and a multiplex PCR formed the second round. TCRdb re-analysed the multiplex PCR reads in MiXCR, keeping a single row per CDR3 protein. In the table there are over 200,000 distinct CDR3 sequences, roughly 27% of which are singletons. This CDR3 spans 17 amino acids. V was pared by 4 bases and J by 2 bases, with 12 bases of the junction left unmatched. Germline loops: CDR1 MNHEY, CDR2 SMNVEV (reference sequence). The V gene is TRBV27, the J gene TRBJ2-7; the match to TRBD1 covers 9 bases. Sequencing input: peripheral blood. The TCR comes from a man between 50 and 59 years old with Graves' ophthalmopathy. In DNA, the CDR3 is TGTGCCAGCAGTTCGACCGCCCGACAGGGGGGGACCTACGAGCAGTACTTC. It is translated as CASSSTARQGGTYEQYF.